Listed below are T cell receptor beta chains from one sample, sequenced in a study of control samples from healthy donors and cancer patients. Clones were sequenced by immunoSEQ multiplex PCR, and TCRdb holds only the in-frame ones, with some missing. The top ten clones hold 1.5% to 2% of a sample with roughly 59,000 clones, about 92% of them seen once. The sample comprised PBMCs. The receptors stem from a man aged 35 to 55 with colorectal cancer. Each CDR3 is given with its conserved first and last residue. A D gene is named only where the DNA matches it firmly. Rows may omit the clone size; those that give it use once, few, many or a size class.

abundance,j_gene,d_gene,v_gene,CDR3nt,CDR3aa
once,TRBJ2-1,NA,TRBV18,TGTGCCAGCTCACCGGGACTGACGGGGAATGAGCAGTTCTTC,CASSPGLTGNEQFF
NA,TRBJ2-2,NA,TRBV2,TGTGCCAGTCGGGGACTGTTAAACACCGGGGAGCTGTTTTTT,CASRGLLNTGELFF
NA,TRBJ1-5,NA,TRBV2,TGTGCCAGCAGTCAGGAGGGTAGTCAGCCCCAGCATTTT,CASSQEGSQPQHF
NA,TRBJ2-7,NA,TRBV18,TGTGCCAGCTCACCCGGAGCACGTCGCGAGCAGTACTTC,CASSPGARREQYF
NA,TRBJ1-2,TRBD1,TRBV5-6,TGTGCCACCACCCGGGACAGGGGACCCGAGCGCTATGGCTACACCTTC,CATTRDRGPERYGYTF
once,TRBJ1-1,NA,TRBV7-9,TGTGCCAGCAGCTTAAGGGGGTCGAACACTGAAGCTTTCTTT,CASSLRGSNTEAFF
NA,TRBJ2-5,NA,TRBV25-1,TGTGCCAGCAAGAGAGAGACCCAGTACTTC,CASKRETQYF
NA,TRBJ1-5,TRBD1,TRBV6-5,TGTGCCAGCGTAGGACAGGGGCACCTTAATCAGCCCCAGCATTTT,CASVGQGHLNQPQHF
NA,TRBJ1-1,NA,TRBV5-1,TGCGCCAGCAGCTTGCAGGGGATGGGGAACACTGAAGCTTTCTTT,CASSLQGMGNTEAFF
once,TRBJ2-5,NA,TRBV3-1/TRBV3-2,TGTGCCAGCAGGCAACGGGACTCCGGCGAGACCCAGTACTTC,CASRQRDSGETQYF
NA,TRBJ1-1,NA,TRBV6-5,TGTGCCAGCAGTTACTCGAATCAGGGTTCCACTGAAGCTTTCTTT,CASSYSNQGSTEAFF
NA,TRBJ1-2,NA,TRBV6-5,TGTGCCAGCAGTTCATGGACAGCAAACTATGGCTACACCTTC,CASSSWTANYGYTF
NA,TRBJ1-5,NA,TRBV6-5,TGTGCCAGCAGTTCCGGGACGGCTTACAATCAGCCCCAGCATTTT,CASSSGTAYNQPQHF
NA,TRBJ1-3,NA,TRBV27,TGTGCCAGCAGTTTGGGTGGGCCCCGCTCTGGAAACACCATATATTTT,CASSLGGPRSGNTIYF
once,TRBJ2-1,TRBD2,TRBV18,TGTGCCAGCTCACCACAGCGGGGTGACGAGCAGTTCTTC,CASSPQRGDEQFF
NA,TRBJ1-1,TRBD1,TRBV19,TGTGCCAGTACGGTGGGGACAGGGATGACTGAAGCTTTCTTT,CASTVGTGMTEAFF
NA,TRBJ1-1,NA,TRBV2,TGTGCCAGCAGTGATCTTCCCACTGAAGCTTTCTTT,CASSDLPTEAFF